Here is one T cell receptor (beta chain) with its context. Its antigen is unknown. Expansion of antigen-specific CD4+ T cells with viral peptide pools was carried out by the ViraFEST assay before sequencing. Between days 10 and 11 of culture, CD4+ T cells were separated out. None of the vaccinated had previously contracted SARS-CoV-2, and their nucleocapsid antibodies tested negative. This sample was taken from a study of vaccination effects on CD4 cells after COVID-19. Overall study findings and caveats: Limitations: small convalescent group and missing early post-infection timepoints.

Some clones are missing from TCRdb's copy, which holds only in-frame ones; the method was immunoSEQ multiplex PCR. Among 35,000 to 50,000 clones listed, roughly 70% were seen once. Trimming stripped 0 bases from V and 4 bases from J, with 12 bases between. The germline CDR1 and CDR2 sequences are LGHNA and YSLEER. This CDR3 region has 15 residues. Sequenced here: CD4+ T cells from PBMCs cultured with HCoV-OC43 spike peptides, sampled before COVID-19 vaccination. Subset given: HCoV-OC43 spike overlapping peptide pool stimulation. This chain uses TRBV4-3 with TRBJ1-1; no reliable D call. The receptor's source is a human donor who received a COVID-19 vaccine. In DNA form, the CDR3 reads TGCGCCAGCAGCCAAGATTTTATGGAACCCACTGAAGCTTTCTTT. Protein: CASSQDFMEPTEAFF.